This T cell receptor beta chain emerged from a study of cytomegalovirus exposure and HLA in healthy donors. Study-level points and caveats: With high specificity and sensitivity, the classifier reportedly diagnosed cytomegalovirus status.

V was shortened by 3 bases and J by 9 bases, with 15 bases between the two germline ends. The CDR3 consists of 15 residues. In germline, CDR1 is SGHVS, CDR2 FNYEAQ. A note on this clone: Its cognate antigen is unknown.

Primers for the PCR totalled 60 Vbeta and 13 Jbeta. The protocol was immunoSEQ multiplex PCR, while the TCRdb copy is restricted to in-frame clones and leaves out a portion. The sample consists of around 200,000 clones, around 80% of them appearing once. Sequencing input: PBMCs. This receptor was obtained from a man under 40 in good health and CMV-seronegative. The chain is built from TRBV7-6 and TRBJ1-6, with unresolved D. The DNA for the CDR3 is TGTGCCAGCAGCTTGGACGGCGGAGGACTTTCACCCCTCCACTTT. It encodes CASSLDGGGLSPLHF.